The 24 T cell receptor beta chains presented below share a single source sample, sequenced in a study of response to subunit inactivated influenza vaccine. Using its own MiXCR run on the RT-PCR reads, TCRdb lists one record per CDR3 protein. The table shows approximately 500,000 distinct CDR3 sequences, with around 21% occurring only once. The sample was also linked to a second study, of T cells expressing NK-cell markers. That work adds: 5'RACE template switching with UMIs produced the TCR beta cDNA.

The sequenced sample was CD4+ T cells sorted from PBMCs, obtained 11 to 12 days after vaccination. These receptors originate from a man in his fifties who received an inactivated influenza vaccine.

This clonotype appeared a few times. The rearrangement joins TRBV12-3 or TRBV12-4 to TRBJ2-1; 8 bases fit TRBD2. This CDR3 is built from 14 residues. V gave up 6 bases and J gave up 4 bases; unmatched junction bases: 5. CDR3 sequence reads: CASSLTSDYNEQFF. CDR3 sequence (DNA): TGTGCCAGCAGCCTGACTAGCGATTACAATGAGCAGTTCTTC.

This clonotype was seen many times. J is TRBJ2-7 and V is TRBV18, with TRBD1 matching 10 bases. V gave up 3 bases and J gave up 4 bases; unmatched junction bases: 6. Germline CDR1 KGHSH, CDR2 LQKENI. This CDR3 is 15 amino acids long. The CDR3 nucleotides are TGTGCCAGCTCACCTAGGACAGGGGGTACGTACGAGCAGTACTTC. Protein sequence: CASSPRTGGTYEQYF.

J is TRBJ1-2 and V is TRBV6-2 or TRBV6-3; tentatively, D is TRBD1 (5 bases). Trimming stripped 2 bases from V and 0 bases from J, with 16 bases between. Germline values: CDR1 MNHEY, CDR2 SVGEGT. The CDR3 sequence is 17 residues long. The DNA for the CDR3 is TGTGCCAGCAGTTACCAAGTCGGTGACAGCACTAACTATGGCTACACCTTC. This codes for CASSYQVGDSTNYGYTF.

In its sample, this clonotype was seen a few times. The V gene is TRBV4-1, the J gene TRBJ2-2; D unresolved. Germline V gives CDR1 MGHRA, CDR2 YSYEKL. The V and J ends lost 0 bases and 5 bases respectively, with 7 bases between them. The CDR3 extends over 14 amino acids. The CDR3 spells CASSQEIATGELFF. Written as DNA, the CDR3 is TGCGCCAGCAGCCAAGAGATAGCTACCGGGGAGCTGTTTTTT.

This clonotype was detected only a few times. The genes are TRBV3-1 and TRBJ1-6, with unresolved D. CDR3 length: 17 amino acids. Trimming removed 2 bases at V and 0 bases at J, with 11 bases between. The germline V gene has CDR1 LGHDT and CDR2 YNNKEL (reference sequence). CDR3 coding DNA: TGTGCCAGCAGCCAACAGGACTGGTTCTCCTATAATTCACCCCTCCACTTT. Translating gives CASSQQDWFSYNSPLHF.

This clonotype showed up just a few times. J is TRBJ2-1 and V is TRBV7-2; 14 positions agree with TRBD2. V was clipped by 3 bases and J by 7 bases; unmatched bases: 8. The germline V gene has CDR1 SGHTA and CDR2 FQGNSA. CDR3 length equals 17 residues. The CDR3 DNA reads TGTGCCAGCAGCTTCTTGGCGGGACTAGCGGGAGTTAATGAGCAGTTCTTC. Translation: CASSFLAGLAGVNEQFF.

This clonotype occurred a few times. This chain links TRBV11-1 with TRBJ2-1; the match to TRBD1 covers 10 bases. CDR1 is SGHAT, CDR2 FQDESV, per germline (reference sequence). The CDR3 loop spans 18 amino acids. Trimming took 6 bases from V and 5 from J; bases not matched to a gene: 16. The CDR3 DNA follows: TGTGCCAGCAGTTCGGGACAGGGGCCCCGGGGTCGTGACAATGAGCAGTTCTTC. This translates into CASSSGQGPRGRDNEQFF. Full variable domain (missing parts from reference TRBV11-1 and TRBJ2-1): EAEVAQSPRYKITEKSQAVAFWCDPISGHATLYWYRQILGQGPELLVQFQDESVVDDSQLPKDRFSAERLKGVDSTLKIQPAELGDSAMYLCASSSGQGPRGRDNEQFFGPGTRLTVL.

The chain uses TRBV5-1 and TRBJ2-3; D is perhaps TRBD2 (5 bases). The CDR3 runs 15 residues. Germline CDR1 is SGHRS and CDR2 is YFSETQ. Trimming pared 0 bases from V and 4 bases from J, leaving 12 bases between. Here the CDR3 DNA reads TGCGCCAGCAGCTTGGGCGGCAGAGCGGCAGATACGCAGTATTTT. Protein sequence: CASSLGGRAADTQYF.

At least ten counts were recorded for this clonotype. This rearrangement joins TRBV4-3 to TRBJ2-5, with D possibly matching TRBD2 (5 bases). With 0 bases removed from V and 5 bases from J, the gap between germline ends came to 13 bases. This CDR3 is 15 amino acids long. The germline CDR1 and CDR2 sequences are LGHNA and YSLEER. The chain's CDR3 is CASSQDLNTGETQYF. DNA of the CDR3: TGCGCCAGCAGCCAAGACCTGAACACGGGGGAGACCCAGTACTTC.

In this sample, this clonotype turned up once. Germline is not matched at one junction end, which may reflect a read error. J is TRBJ2-6 and V is TRBV7-7; 10 positions agree with TRBD1. Germline lookup yields CDR1 SSHAT and CDR2 FNYEAQ (reference sequence). The CDR3 spans 16 residues. CDR3 coding DNA: TGCGCTAGCAGCGCCGGGACAGGGGCTGGGGCCAACGTCCTGACTTTC. Residues: CASSAGTGAGANVLTF.

The rearrangement joins TRBV11-2 to TRBJ2-7; 9 nucleotides agree with TRBD1. Germline assignment: CDR1 SGHAT and CDR2 FQNNGV. Trimming at V came to 4 bases and at J to 0 bases, leaving 4 bases not matched to a gene. The CDR3 sequence is 15 residues long. The CDR3 sequence: CASSSGTGRSYEQYF. The CDR3 DNA is TGTGCCAGCAGCTCCGGGACAGGGCGCTCCTACGAGCAGTACTTC.

The chain recombines TRBV27 with TRBJ2-3, with 8 bases identical to TRBD2. The V gene end was trimmed by 2 bases and the J gene end by 2 bases; junction bases not matched to a gene: 12. The CDR3 has 18 residues. Germline V gene lookup returns CDR1 MNHEY and CDR2 SMNVEV (reference sequence). This CDR3 is CASSLDRSGGANTDTQYF. The CDR3 DNA is TGTGCCAGCAGTTTAGATCGATCGGGGGGGGCCAACACAGATACGCAGTATTTT.

Note on this clonotype: A much larger clonotype is one base distant, so this may be a read error. The chain carries TRBV6-1 and TRBJ2-1; D is possibly TRBD2 (5 bases). V dropped 6 bases and J dropped 5 bases, with 17 bases sitting between them. This CDR3 contains 15 residues. Per germline, CDR1 MNHNS and CDR2 SASEGT. This chain's CDR3 is CASRSSWSSHNEQFF. The CDR3 bases are TGTGCCAGCAGATCTAGCTGGAGTTCCCACAATGAGCAGTTCTTC.

This clonotype was seen a few times. The rearrangement joins TRBV7-2 to TRBJ2-3; weak D call: TRBD2 (6 bases). V was pared by 4 bases and J by 0 bases, with 14 bases between. The CDR3 length is 16 residues. Germline CDR1 and CDR2: SGHTA and FQGNSA. CDR3 loop: CASSWTGVGSTDTQYF. The DNA of the CDR3 is TGTGCCAGCAGCTGGACGGGGGTTGGAAGCACAGATACGCAGTATTTT.

About this clonotype: The junction departs from the called germline gene at one end, perhaps through a read error. The chain carries TRBV20-1 and TRBJ2-3; D gene unclear. The CDR3 runs to 14 residues. Per germline, CDR1 DFQATT and CDR2 SNEGSKA (reference sequence). The chain's CDR3 is CSAGDTVRTDTQYF. The CDR3 DNA reads TGCAGTGCTGGAGACACCGTTCGCACAGATACGCAGTATTTT.

The chain joins TRBV7-9 to TRBJ1-1; the D is unclear. V lost 4 bases to trimming and J lost 1 base, with 7 bases between them. In germline, CDR1 is SEHNR, CDR2 FQNEAQ (reference sequence). The CDR3 extends over 13 amino acids. In DNA, the CDR3 is TGTGCCAGCAGCTCACAACAGAACACTGAAGCTTTCTTT. Translation gives CASSSQQNTEAFF. Filled out from reference TRBV7-9 and TRBJ1-1, the complete variable domain reads DTGVSQNPRHKITKRGQNVTFRCDPISEHNRLYWYRQTLGQGPEFLTYFQNEAQLEKSRLLSDRFSAERPKGSFSTLEIQRTEQGDSAMYLCASSSQQNTEAFFGQGTRLTVV.

In this sample, this clonotype turned up a few times. The chain has TRBV28 and TRBJ2-5; 13 bases map to TRBD2. This CDR3 has 16 residues. The trim removed 6 bases at V and 1 base at J, leaving 5 bases unmatched. From germline, CDR1 is MDHEN and CDR2 SYDVKM. CDR3 residues: CASSEGLAGTQETQYF. The CDR3 bases are TGTGCCAGCAGCGAGGGACTAGCGGGGACCCAAGAGACCCAGTACTTC. Using reference TRBV28 and TRBJ2-5 for the parts outside the CDR3, the full variable domain is DVKVTQSSRYLVKRTGEKVFLECVQDMDHENMFWYRQDPGLGLRLIYFSYDVKMKEKGDIPEGYSVSREKKERFSLILESASTNQTSMYLCASSEGLAGTQETQYFGPGTRLLVL.

This clonotype turned up a few times. The chain has TRBV6-5 and TRBJ1-6; D remains ambiguous. Germline V gene sequence: CDR1 MNHEY, CDR2 SVGAGI. This CDR3 comprises 12 residues. V lost 4 bases, J lost 15 bases, and 13 bases lay in between. CDR3 sequence: CASSSPRENLHF. In DNA form, the CDR3 reads TGTGCCAGCAGTTCTCCCCGTGAGAACCTCCACTTT.

A single count supports this clonotype. The chain combines TRBV5-1 with TRBJ2-1, with 7 bases aligning to TRBD2. CDR3 length: 15 amino acids. With 4 bases clipped from V and 0 bases from J, the junction kept 4 bases outside the gene matches. Per germline, CDR1 SGHRS and CDR2 YFSETQ. CDR3 sequence: CASSVSGGSYNEQFF. The CDR3 DNA reads TGCGCCAGCAGCGTGTCGGGGGGCTCCTACAATGAGCAGTTCTTC.

This clonotype was recorded at least ten times. The gene calls are TRBV20-1 and TRBJ2-1, with D perhaps matching TRBD2 (5 bases). Germline V gene lookup returns CDR1 DFQATT and CDR2 SNEGSKA (reference sequence). Trimming left V 3 bases short and J 9 bases short, with 12 bases between. The CDR3 has 12 amino acids. Here the CDR3 reads CSARASLREQFF. CDR3 bases: TGCAGTGCTAGGGCTAGCCTCCGTGAGCAGTTCTTC.

This clonotype was counted only a few times. This chain joins TRBV10-3 and TRBJ2-2; tentatively, D is TRBD2 (6 bases). V lost 7 bases to trimming and J lost 4 bases, with 10 bases between them. The CDR3 has 13 amino acids. Germline CDR1 ENHRY, CDR2 SYGVKD. CDR3 residues: CAIKTRSTGELFF. DNA of the CDR3: TGTGCCATCAAGACTAGGTCCACCGGGGAGCTGTTTTTT.

This clonotype was picked up a small number of times. The chain combines TRBV20-1 with TRBJ2-1; 7 bases are a match to TRBD2. CDR1 and CDR2 (germline): DFQATT, SNEGSKA (reference sequence). The CDR3 totals 16 residues. V was pared by 3 bases and J by 6 bases, with 14 bases of the junction left unmatched. Here the CDR3 DNA reads TGCAGTGCTAGCCCCCTCGGGGGGTTTCATATCAATGAGCAGTTCTTC. It yields the protein CSASPLGGFHINEQFF.

The genes are TRBV10-3 and TRBJ2-7; D unclear. CDR1 and CDR2 from the germline V gene are ENHRY and SYGVKD. The CDR3 covers 13 residues. The V gene lost 4 bases and the J gene lost 0 bases, with 7 bases spanning the gap. CDR3 sequence: CAISATDSYEQYF. The DNA for the CDR3 is TGTGCCATCAGTGCTACAGACTCCTACGAGCAGTACTTC.

The rearrangement uses TRBV4-3 and TRBJ2-1, with 14 bases identical to TRBD2. Germline trimming cut 2 bases from V and 2 bases from J; bases unmatched to any gene: 8. CDR1 is LGHNA and CDR2 is YSLEER in the germline V gene. The CDR3 is 19 amino acids. The CDR3 sequence is CASSQKLGLAGDTYNEQFF. As DNA, the CDR3 is TGCGCCAGCAGCCAAAAGTTGGGACTAGCGGGGGACACCTACAATGAGCAGTTCTTC.